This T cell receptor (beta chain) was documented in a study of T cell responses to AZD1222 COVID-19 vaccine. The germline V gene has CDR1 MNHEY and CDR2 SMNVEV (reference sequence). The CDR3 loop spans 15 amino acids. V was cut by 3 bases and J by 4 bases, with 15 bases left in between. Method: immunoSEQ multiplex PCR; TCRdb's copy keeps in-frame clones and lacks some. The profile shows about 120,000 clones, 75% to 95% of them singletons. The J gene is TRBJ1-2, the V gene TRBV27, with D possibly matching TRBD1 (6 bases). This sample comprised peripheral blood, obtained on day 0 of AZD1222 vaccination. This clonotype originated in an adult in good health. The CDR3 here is CASSLGGGLSYGYTF. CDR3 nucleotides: TGTGCCAGCAGTTTGGGGGGGGGCTTGAGCTATGGCTACACCTTC.